This TCR beta chain was recovered during a study of vaccination effects on CD4 cells after COVID-19. Study results and limitations: Common cold coronavirus cross-reactivity was shown by only 1 of 255 vaccine-induced clones in healthy vaccinees.

With the ViraFEST assay, the study expanded antigen-specific CD4+ T cells using viral peptide pools, then sequenced them. Following 10 days of culture, CD4+ T cells were isolated. Two doses of either BNT162b2 or mRNA-1273 were given to each participant. Remarks on this clone: Its antigen remains unknown.

Per the germline V gene, CDR1 is SNHLY and CDR2 is FYNNEI. CDR3 size: 14 residues. Trimming stripped 8 bases from V and 2 bases from J, with 13 bases between. Assay: immunoSEQ multiplex PCR; the TCRdb copy retains only in-frame clones and omits some. Of 80,000 to 95,000 clones in the sample, roughly 73% are singletons; the top ten hold roughly 1.2%. The sequenced sample was CD4+ T cells from PBMCs cultured with HCoV-OC43 spike peptides, obtained after COVID-19 vaccination. As to subset: HCoV-OC43 spike overlapping peptide pool stimulation. The genes are TRBV2 and TRBJ1-5; D unresolved. This sequence was found in a human donor who received a COVID-19 vaccine. Here the CDR3 reads CASGIGVGNQPQHF. CDR3 sequence (DNA): TGTGCCAGCGGGATCGGAGTGGGCAATCAGCCCCAGCATTTT.